The 19 T cell receptor beta chains listed next were all sequenced from one sample in a study of cytomegalovirus exposure and HLA in healthy donors. The study ran its PCR with 60 Vbeta and 13 Jbeta primers. Sequenced by immunoSEQ multiplex PCR; TCRdb stores in-frame clones only, minus some. There are a few hundred thousand clones in the sample; about 80% occur only once, and around 1.5% lies in the top ten. The sequenced sample was PBMCs. These TCRs come from a girl between 5 and 17 years old in good health and CMV-seronegative.

The rearrangement uses TRBV2 and TRBJ1-6; tentative D call: TRBD1 (6 bases). The CDR3 is made up of 13 amino acids. Deletions cut 4 bases from V and 13 bases from J, with 14 bases between. The germline V gene encodes CDR1 SNHLY and CDR2 FYNNEI. The CDR3 DNA reads as TGTGCCAGCAGTGCAGGGACATCGGACCCCCTCCACTTT. Translated, it gives CASSAGTSDPLHF.

V is TRBV7-8 and J is TRBJ1-2; TRBD1 might be the D (5 bases). From germline, CDR1 is SGHVS and CDR2 FQNEAQ. The CDR3 is 21 amino acids. The ends were cut back, 2 bases at V and 4 bases at J, with 32 bases in the middle. CDR3 nucleotides: TGTGCCAGCAGCTTATGGGGTCGGGGGAATATGGGGTGGAACACCCGCTATGGCTACACCTTC. As protein: CASSLWGRGNMGWNTRYGYTF.

The chain has TRBV11-2 and TRBJ2-7, with a tentative D call TRBD2 (6 bases). The CDR3 sequence is 18 residues long. Germline CDR1 SGHAT, CDR2 FQNNGV. The V end was cut by 5 bases, the J end by 4 bases, with 27 bases between. The CDR3, as DNA: TGTGCCAGCAGCCCCATACGACGGCGTGGCGGGGTCATATACGAGCAGTACTTC. This sequence encodes CASSPIRRRGGVIYEQYF.

The rearrangement links TRBV5-1 to TRBJ2-3, with 7 nucleotides matching TRBD2. V gave up 4 bases and J gave up 2 bases; unmatched junction bases: 4. Per germline, CDR1 SGHRS and CDR2 YFSETQ. This CDR3 has 14 amino acids. The CDR3, as DNA: TGCGCCAGCAGCGCGGGGGACCACACAGATACGCAGTATTTT. This translates into CASSAGDHTDTQYF.

V gene TRBV30 combines with J gene TRBJ1-1; no firm D call. V was pared by 0 bases and J by 3 bases, with 26 bases between. Looked up from germline, CDR1 is GTSNPN and CDR2 is SVGIG (reference sequence). This CDR3 is built from 19 residues. In nucleotides, the CDR3 is TGTGCCTGGAGTGTACGGAGAGGGAACGGGGTCAACGGGGACACTGAAGCTTTCTTT. Residues: CAWSVRRGNGVNGDTEAFF.

The V gene is TRBV30, the J gene TRBJ1-2, with a weak D call TRBD1 (5 bases). This CDR3 contains 16 residues. V lost 4 bases and J 2 bases, leaving 20 bases between the germline ends. Per the germline V gene, CDR1 is GTSNPN and CDR2 is SVGIG (reference sequence). The CDR3 sequence: CAWTGGEGRGNYGYTF. The CDR3 DNA reads TGTGCCTGGACCGGAGGAGAGGGCCGGGGGAACTATGGCTACACCTTC.

J is TRBJ1-5 and V is TRBV5-1, with 8 bases identical to TRBD1. The CDR3 totals 20 residues. Germline trimming cut 2 bases from V and 2 bases from J; bases unmatched to any gene: 18. Germline values: CDR1 SGHRS, CDR2 YFSETQ. CDR3 sequence (DNA): TGCGCCAGCAGCTTTGGCCCCCTCGGACAGGGATCGAATGGCAATCAGCCCCAGCATTTT. Its protein is CASSFGPLGQGSNGNQPQHF.

This clone came up a few times. The chain employs TRBV28 and TRBJ2-3, with a possible D match to TRBD1 (5 bases). The CDR3 sequence is 13 residues long. Germline CDR1 and CDR2: MDHEN and SYDVKM. V was pared by 5 bases and J by 2 bases, with 8 bases between. CDR3 loop: CASSDSLTDTQYF. The DNA of the CDR3 is TGTGCCAGCAGTGACAGCCTCACAGATACGCAGTATTTT.

The chain joins TRBV5-6 to TRBJ1-4; no clear D. Trimming took off 0 bases at V and 7 bases at J, with 7 bases between the two ends. Germline CDR1 and CDR2: SGHDT and YYEEEE. CDR3 length: 13 residues. CDR3 DNA sequence: TGTGCCAGCAGCTTGGGGAGATTTGAAAAACTGTTTTTT. Residues: CASSLGRFEKLFF. Complete variable domain (other parts from reference TRBV5-6 and TRBJ1-4): DAGVTQSPTHLIKTRGQQVTLRCSPKSGHDTVSWYQQALGQGPQFIFQYYEEEERQRGNFPDRFSGHQFPNYSSELNVNALLLGDSALYLCASSLGRFEKLFFGSGTQLSVL.

J is TRBJ2-7 and V is TRBV28; no clear D gene. The CDR3 is 12 amino acids. Germline V gene data show CDR1 as MDHEN and CDR2 as SYDVKM. V lost 6 bases to trimming and J lost 6 bases, with 12 bases between them. In DNA, the CDR3 is TGTGCCAGCAGCCCTGGGCTCCGCGAGCAGTACTTC. Its translation is CASSPGLREQYF. Supplemented by reference TRBV28 and TRBJ2-7, the full variable domain reads DVKVTQSSRYLVKRTGEKVFLECVQDMDHENMFWYRQDPGLGLRLIYFSYDVKMKEKGDIPEGYSVSREKKERFSLILESASTNQTSMYLCASSPGLREQYFGPGTRLTVT.

The chain recombines TRBV6-6 with TRBJ1-5, with D maybe TRBD1 (6 bases). Germline assignment: CDR1 MNHNY and CDR2 SVGAGI (reference sequence). The CDR3 runs to 13 residues. V lost 10 bases and J lost 2, with 12 bases in between. The CDR3: CATIRTGNQPQHF. CDR3 bases: TGTGCCACGATTCGGACAGGCAATCAGCCCCAGCATTTT.

The CDR3 spells CASSGDYREHTYEQYF. The CDR3 DNA follows: TGTGCCAGCAGTGGAGACTACAGGGAACACACCTACGAGCAGTACTTC. The rearrangement joins TRBV6-6 to TRBJ2-7; TRBD1 might be the D (6 bases). V was clipped by 5 bases and J by 2 bases, with 19 bases between them. The CDR3 totals 16 residues. CDR1 is MNHNY and CDR2 is SVGAGI in the germline V gene (reference sequence).

CDR3 loop: CASSSPLVSGNEQFF. The CDR3 DNA follows: TGTGCCAGTAGCTCCCCCCTAGTATCTGGCAATGAGCAGTTCTTC. This chain joins TRBV19 and TRBJ2-1, with D unclear. V lost 6 bases, J lost 6 bases, and 18 bases lay in between. CDR3 length equals 15 residues. Germline CDR1 and CDR2: LNHDA and SQIVND (reference sequence).

The chain joins TRBV11-2 to TRBJ2-1; TRBD2 is a possible D gene (5 bases). V was pared by 2 bases and J by 5 bases, with 13 bases between. Per germline, CDR1 SGHAT and CDR2 FQNNGV. The CDR3 consists of 15 residues. Here the CDR3 DNA reads TGTGCCAGCAGCTTAACGGGAACAGCGCACAATGAGCAGTTCTTC. Amino acid sequence: CASSLTGTAHNEQFF.

The J gene is TRBJ2-2, the V gene TRBV5-1; D possibly corresponds to TRBD2 (6 bases). This CDR3 has 15 residues. Germline V gives CDR1 SGHRS, CDR2 YFSETQ. Trimming cost V 3 bases and J 4 bases, with 13 bases left between them. The CDR3 sequence: CASSSGTFPTGELFF. The CDR3 DNA reads as TGCGCCAGCAGCTCCGGGACTTTTCCCACCGGGGAGCTGTTTTTT. Using reference TRBV5-1 and TRBJ2-2 for the parts outside the CDR3, the full variable domain is KAGVTQTPRYLIKTRGQQVTLSCSPISGHRSVSWYQQTPGQGLQFLFEYFSETQRNKGNFPGRFSGRQFSNSRSEMNVSTLELGDSALYLCASSSGTFPTGELFFGEGSRLTVL.

The V gene is TRBV19, the J gene TRBJ2-7, with TRBD1 identical over 10 bases. CDR1 LNHDA and CDR2 SQIVND come from the germline V gene (reference sequence). The CDR3 contains 14 residues. J gave up 6 bases and V 3 bases, and 5 bases lay outside the gene matches. In nucleotides, the CDR3 is TGTGCCAGTAGTATTAGCGGACAGGGGGGCGAGCAGTACTTC. Translating it yields CASSISGQGGEQYF.

This chain uses TRBV2 with TRBJ1-6; 7 positions agree with TRBD1. After removal of 7 bases from V and 7 bases from J, the junction contained 10 bases not matched to a gene. The germline gives CDR1 SNHLY, CDR2 FYNNEI. The CDR3 has 15 amino acids. The CDR3 DNA reads as TGTGCCAGCACGGAGAGGGGGCAGCTCAATTCACCCCTCCACTTT. This sequence encodes CASTERGQLNSPLHF.

V usage is TRBV5-4 and J usage is TRBJ2-7; D perhaps matches TRBD1 (6 bases). V was shortened by 5 bases and J by 5 bases, with 20 bases between the two germline ends. The CDR3 sequence is 15 residues long. Germline CDR1 and CDR2: SGHNT and YYREEE (reference sequence). The DNA of the CDR3 is TGTGCCAGCAGTTTTACAGGGATTCGGGTTGACGAGCAGTACTTC. Translated, it gives CASSFTGIRVDEQYF.

The V gene is TRBV30, the J gene TRBJ1-2; no clear D gene. The V end lost 5 bases, the J end lost 8 bases, and 24 bases lay between the germline ends. This CDR3 contains 15 residues. CDR1 and CDR2 (germline): GTSNPN, SVGIG (reference sequence). CDR3 region: CAWGLDTEGFRGYTF. The CDR3 region has the DNA TGTGCCTGGGGGTTGGATACAGAGGGATTTCGGGGCTACACCTTC.